Each of the 21 T cell receptor beta chains below was sequenced from the same sample in a study of cytomegalovirus exposure and HLA in healthy donors (dated by TCRdb to the late 2010s). Library preparation used the immunoSEQ multiplex PCR assay. A mixture of 60 forward primers for TCR Vbeta segments and 13 reverse primers for TCR Jbeta segments was used in the multiplex PCR. This immuneACCESS table, as held by TCRdb, lists in-frame sequences with V and J called but not all clones. Of the missing ones, under half trace to an unresolved V gene in checked studies; the others have no known cause. In this sample the table shows about 230,000 clones, around four fifths of which occur a single time. The ten largest account for approximately 0.49% of the sample. What was sequenced was PBMCs. The receptors derive from a boy aged 5-17 years in good health and CMV-seronegative.

J is TRBJ2-1 and V is TRBV5-1, with 7 bases matching TRBD1. The CDR3 totals 16 residues. Trimming took 0 bases from V and 10 from J; bases not matched to a gene: 13. Germline V lookup: CDR1 SGHRS, CDR2 YFSETQ. In DNA form, the CDR3 reads TGCGCCAGCAGCTTGGAGCCCGGTACAGGGGTAGGGGAGCAGTTCTTC. This sequence encodes CASSLEPGTGVGEQFF.

The chain carries TRBV6-5 and TRBJ2-5; 8 positions agree with TRBD1. This CDR3 contains 14 residues. The germline gives CDR1 MNHEY, CDR2 SVGAGI. The V gene end was trimmed by 5 bases and the J gene end by 4 bases; junction bases not matched to a gene: 6. This CDR3 reads CASSDPQGAETQYF. The CDR3 DNA reads TGTGCCAGCAGTGACCCCCAGGGGGCAGAGACCCAGTACTTC.

V usage is TRBV10-1 and J usage is TRBJ1-1; 8 bases map to TRBD1. After removal of 6 bases from V and 5 bases from J, the junction contained 2 bases not matched to a gene. This CDR3 is 12 amino acids long. Germline CDR1 and CDR2: WNHNN and SYGVQD (reference sequence). The chain's CDR3 is CASRRQGTEAFF. The CDR3 DNA follows: TGCGCCAGCAGAAGACAGGGGACTGAAGCTTTCTTT.

The gene calls are TRBV11-3 and TRBJ2-3; D call uncertain. Germline V gene lookup returns CDR1 SGHNT and CDR2 YENEEA. V lost 5 bases and J 2 bases, leaving 11 bases between the germline ends. CDR3 size: 14 residues. The CDR3 DNA reads TGTGCCAGCAGCCCCCGAGAGCCCACAGATACGCAGTATTTT. Amino acid sequence: CASSPREPTDTQYF.

The J gene is TRBJ2-5, the V gene TRBV30; the D gene is possibly TRBD2 (6 bases). The CDR3 extends over 13 amino acids. With 0 bases removed from V and 7 bases from J, the gap between germline ends came to 12 bases. The germline V gene has CDR1 GTSNPN and CDR2 SVGIG (reference sequence). The CDR3 loop reads CAWSVGGARTQYF. In nucleotides, the CDR3 is TGTGCCTGGAGTGTGGGGGGTGCAAGGACCCAGTACTTC.

The chain links TRBV9 to TRBJ2-2; tentative D call: TRBD1 (6 bases). The CDR3 runs to 15 residues. The V gene lost 4 bases and the J gene lost 1 base, with 11 bases spanning the gap. From germline, CDR1 is SGDLS and CDR2 YYNGEE. CDR3 DNA sequence: TGTGCCAGCAGCCCCCAGACAGGGAACACCGGGGAGCTGTTTTTT. Translating it yields CASSPQTGNTGELFF. Variable domain in full (rest from reference TRBV9 and TRBJ2-2): DSGVTQTPKHLITATGQRVTLRCSPRSGDLSVYWYQQSLDQGLQFLIQYYNGEERAKGNILERFSAQQFPDLHSELNLSSLELGDSALYFCASSPQTGNTGELFFGEGSRLTVL.

The J gene is TRBJ2-3, the V gene TRBV30; 14 nucleotides line up with TRBD2. The CDR3 has 16 residues. The V and J ends lost 2 bases and 4 bases, in that order; junction bases with no gene match: 5. Germline values: CDR1 GTSNPN, CDR2 SVGIG (reference sequence). The CDR3 bases are TGTGCCTGGAGTACCGGACTAGCGGGGGGTCCAGATACGCAGTATTTT. It codes for CAWSTGLAGGPDTQYF.

This chain uses TRBV6-6 with TRBJ1-5, with 8 bases that match TRBD1. V shed 5 bases and J 7 bases; nucleotides not matched to a gene: 10. This CDR3 contains 15 residues. Germline loops: CDR1 MNHNY, CDR2 SVGAGI (reference sequence). The CDR3 coding sequence is TGTGCCAGCAGTCCCGGACAGGGAGGGGGCCAGCCCCAGCATTTT. Its translation is CASSPGQGGGQPQHF.

The chain joins TRBV19 to TRBJ2-7; possibly TRBD2 for D (6 bases). This CDR3 has 17 residues. V was trimmed by 4 bases and J by 3 bases, leaving 22 bases between them. Germline CDR1 LNHDA, CDR2 SQIVND (reference sequence). Written as DNA, the CDR3 is TGTGCCAGTAGTAAGAGGGGAACCGGGACTCCTATCTACGAGCAGTACTTC. Amino acid sequence: CASSKRGTGTPIYEQYF.

This chain joins TRBV13 and TRBJ2-1; 9 nucleotides agree with TRBD1. The junction had 6 bases not matched to a gene; V was cut back by 4 bases and J by 8 bases. The CDR3 runs 14 residues. Germline CDR1 and CDR2: PRHDT and FYEKMQ (reference sequence). In nucleotides, the CDR3 is TGTGCCAGCAGCTACCGGGACAGGGACCATGAGCAGTTCTTC. It yields the protein CASSYRDRDHEQFF.

J is TRBJ2-3 and V is TRBV7-2; 13 bases are shared with TRBD2. Germline V gene sequence: CDR1 SGHTA, CDR2 FQGNSA. The CDR3 length is 19 residues. Trimming at V came to 2 bases and at J to 4 bases, leaving 12 bases not matched to a gene. Here the CDR3 DNA reads TGTGCCAGCAGCTTAATCCGACTAGCGGGAGGCCCCCCTTCAGATACGCAGTATTTT. Translating gives CASSLIRLAGGPPSDTQYF.

The CDR3 region is CASSIATDTQYF. In DNA form, the CDR3 reads TGCGCCAGCAGCATAGCCACAGATACGCAGTATTTT. The chain couples TRBV5-1 to TRBJ2-3; D gene uncertain. The CDR3 consists of 12 residues. The V gene's germline CDR1 is SGHRS and CDR2 YFSETQ. V lost 4 bases, J lost 2 bases, and 5 bases lay in between.

This chain uses TRBV10-2 with TRBJ2-3, with D maybe TRBD2 (6 bases). There are 15 residues in the CDR3. Germline V gene data show CDR1 as WSHSY and CDR2 as SAAADI. V lost 0 bases to trimming and J lost 2 bases, with 9 bases between them. CDR3 nucleotides: TGCGCCAGCAGTGAGTCTAGCGGTTACACAGATACGCAGTATTTT. Its translation is CASSESSGYTDTQYF.

This chain connects TRBV11-3 to TRBJ2-2; 9 bases map to TRBD1. V lost 0 bases, J lost 4 bases, and 9 bases stayed unmatched. CDR1 and CDR2 from the germline V gene are SGHNT and YENEEA. The CDR3 runs to 18 residues. CDR3 region: CASSLEWAQGASTGELFF. The CDR3 nucleotides read TGTGCCAGCAGCTTAGAATGGGCACAGGGGGCGAGCACCGGGGAGCTGTTTTTT.

For this clone: Its ends do not fully match the called genes, so a read error is possible. The J gene is TRBJ1-1, the V gene TRBV2; 9 bases line up with TRBD1. There are 13 residues in the CDR3. Looked up from germline, CDR1 is SNHLY and CDR2 is FYNNEI. The CDR3 nucleotides read TGTGCCAGCAGTGAATTTCCGACAGGGGGGATTATCTTT. Amino acids: CASSEFPTGGIIF.

This chain joins TRBV9 and TRBJ1-1, with D possibly TRBD1 on 6 matching bases. CDR3 size: 15 residues. V lost 4 bases to trimming and J lost 0 bases, with 13 bases between them. The germline CDR1 and CDR2 sequences are SGDLS and YYNGEE. This CDR3 is CASSPTGSMNTEAFF. The DNA for the CDR3 is TGTGCCAGCAGCCCCACAGGGTCCATGAACACTGAAGCTTTCTTT. The full variable domain, rest sourced from reference TRBV9 and TRBJ1-1, is DSGVTQTPKHLITATGQRVTLRCSPRSGDLSVYWYQQSLDQGLQFLIQYYNGEERAKGNILERFSAQQFPDLHSELNLSSLELGDSALYFCASSPTGSMNTEAFFGQGTRLTVV.

This clone was recorded only once. The J gene is TRBJ2-1, the V gene TRBV7-9, with 10 bases fitting TRBD2. V dropped 5 bases and J dropped 9; count of bases not matched to a gene: 16. The CDR3 covers 17 residues. CDR1 is SEHNR, CDR2 FQNEAQ, per germline (reference sequence). The CDR3 region is CASSHPGTLAGGPEQFF. For the CDR3, the DNA is TGTGCCAGCAGCCATCCCGGAACCTTAGCGGGGGGCCCTGAGCAGTTCTTC. Filled out from reference TRBV7-9 and TRBJ2-1, the complete variable domain reads DTGVSQNPRHKITKRGQNVTFRCDPISEHNRLYWYRQTLGQGPEFLTYFQNEAQLEKSRLLSDRFSAERPKGSFSTLEIQRTEQGDSAMYLCASSHPGTLAGGPEQFFGPGTRLTVL.

In DNA, the CDR3 is TGTGCCAGCAGGCTCTTAGCTGAGCAGTTCTTC. Its translation is CASRLLAEQFF. The chain has TRBV5-4 and TRBJ2-1; D gene unclear. Germline lookup yields CDR1 SGHNT and CDR2 YYREEE (reference sequence). V was pared by 5 bases and J by 9 bases, with 9 bases between. CDR3 size: 11 residues.

This clone appeared once. V is TRBV30 and J is TRBJ1-1; TRBD1 might be the D (5 bases). There are 13 residues in the CDR3. Trimming left V 6 bases short and J 4 bases short, with 15 bases between. The germline V gene encodes CDR1 GTSNPN and CDR2 SVGIG (reference sequence). CDR3 in DNA: TGTGCCTGCCGGCGGGGCAGTCTCACTGAAGCTTTCTTT. This encodes CACRRGSLTEAFF.

This clone has a handful of counts. The J gene is TRBJ2-1, the V gene TRBV6-5; a possible D gene is TRBD2 (6 bases). The CDR3 is 14 amino acids. V was cut by 0 bases and J by 5 bases, with 8 bases left in between. Germline lookup yields CDR1 MNHEY and CDR2 SVGAGI. CDR3 nucleotides: TGTGCCAGCAGTTACTCGGCGGGAAACAATGAGCAGTTCTTC. Translating it yields CASSYSAGNNEQFF.

This clone appeared once. The V and J genes are TRBV30 and TRBJ1-6, with 7 nucleotides matching TRBD1. Germline CDR1 is GTSNPN and CDR2 is SVGIG (reference sequence). The CDR3 is 17 amino acids. V lost 0 bases, J lost 9 bases, and 14 bases stayed unmatched. CDR3 amino acids: CAWSVTRQGPRGSPLHF. As DNA, the CDR3 is TGTGCCTGGAGTGTAACCAGACAGGGCCCGAGGGGTTCACCCCTCCACTTT.